The clone carrying this T cell receptor (beta chain) was counted at least ten times. The sample is drawn from a study of identical twins. TCRdb reanalysed the 5' RACE reads using MiXCR and keeps one entry per CDR3 protein. The table shows some 230,000 distinct CDR3 sequences, with 6% to 7% occurring only once. The CDR3 totals 12 residues. Trimming shortened V by 2 bases and J by 7 bases, and 5 bases separated the two germline ends. These data were likewise used in another study, on T cells expressing NK-cell markers. From that report: A few of the donors also had these clonotypes leading their CD3+CD56-NKG2C+ fraction. Nothing established the HCMV specificity of expanded NKG2C+ T cell clones.

The sequenced material came from CD8+ T cells sorted from blood. This TCR came from a woman aged 18-29 years in good health. The chain recombines TRBV12-3 or TRBV12-4 with TRBJ2-2, with D uncertain. The CDR3 loop is CASSLHGGELFF. DNA for the CDR3: TGTGCCAGCAGTTTACACGGCGGGGAGCTGTTTTTT.